This T cell receptor (beta chain) is from a study of blood T cell repertoires in COVID-19. Study in general: Sample material is recorded as cDNA or gDNA derived from T cells, B-cell-depleted T cells, or PBMCs.

While infection was still active, Seattle patients were enrolled and then followed longitudinally. TCRdb's table, derived via immunoSEQ multiplex PCR, lists solely in-frame clones and lacks some. This table has 350,000 to 500,000 clones, approximately 90% appearing once. With 7 bases clipped from V and 0 bases from J, the junction kept 8 bases outside the gene matches. Germline V gene lookup returns CDR1 LNHDA and CDR2 SQIVND (reference sequence). The CDR3 runs to 16 residues. This sequence joins TRBV19 and TRBJ2-4, with 8 bases identical to TRBD1. This clonotype was sampled from a man aged 18 to 29 with COVID-19, enrolled during active disease. The sample taken for sequencing was peripheral blood. CDR3 sequence reads: CASNYGQGRAKNIQYF. CDR3 sequence (DNA): TGTGCCAGTAACTACGGACAGGGTCGAGCCAAAAACATTCAGTACTTC.